A selection of T cell receptor beta chains follows, all from one sample in a study of cytomegalovirus exposure and HLA in healthy donors. TCRdb's copy holds only in-frame clones and misses some; the assay was immunoSEQ multiplex PCR. The profile shows 150,000 to 200,000 clones, roughly 80% of them singletons. Sequencing was performed on PBMCs. These receptors originate from a man aged 35 to 55 in good health and CMV-seropositive. Each CDR3 is given with its conserved first and last residue. Fields, in order: D gene, J gene, clone size, V gene, CDR3 protein, CDR3 DNA. The D gene is left open where the match is weak. Clone size is not always given. Where it is, it says once, few, many or a class for expanded clones.

- | TRBJ2-1 | - | TRBV6-5 | CASSYSRQEQFF | TGTGCCAGCAGTTACTCGAGGCAAGAGCAGTTCTTC
- | TRBJ1-1 | - | TRBV29-1 | CSVEGWGGTEAFF | TGCAGCGTTGAGGGCTGGGGGGGAACTGAAGCTTTCTTT
- | TRBJ1-5 | - | TRBV18 | CASSPAPRGGQPQHF | TGTGCCAGCTCACCGGCCCCTCGGGGAGGACAGCCCCAGCATTTT
- | TRBJ2-7 | once | TRBV7-6 | CASSLGGDQQYF | TGTGCCAGCAGCTTAGGAGGAGACCAGCAGTACTTC
- | TRBJ2-3 | - | TRBV5-4 | CASSLGAGTDTQYF | TGTGCCAGCAGCTTGGGCGCTGGCACAGATACGCAGTATTTT
TRBD2 | TRBJ2-3 | - | TRBV10-3 | CAISGTSGGPPDTQYF | TGTGCCATCAGTGGAACTAGCGGGGGGCCCCCAGATACGCAGTATTTT
- | TRBJ1-2 | - | TRBV11-2 | CASSTSSGVGYGYTF | TGTGCCAGCAGCACTTCATCAGGGGTTGGCTATGGCTACACCTTC
TRBD2 | TRBJ2-5 | - | TRBV5-4 | CASSLSGSGGRQETQYF | TGTGCCAGCAGCTTGTCGGGTAGCGGGGGGCGTCAAGAGACCCAGTACTTC
- | TRBJ2-7 | - | TRBV27 | CASSLVGGTYEQYF | TGTGCCAGCAGTTTAGTTGGCGGAACCTACGAGCAGTACTTC
TRBD1 | TRBJ1-1 | - | TRBV15 | CATSRDGQVGTEAFF | TGTGCCACCAGCAGAGACGGACAGGTTGGAACTGAAGCTTTCTTT
TRBD2 | TRBJ2-3 | - | TRBV6-4 | CASSDSTSGGTRDTQYF | TGTGCCAGCAGTGACTCGACTAGCGGGGGTACCCGTGATACGCAGTATTTT
- | TRBJ2-1 | - | TRBV13 | CASSLRGRVRNNEQFF | TGTGCCAGCAGCTTACGGGGTCGCGTGAGGAACAATGAGCAGTTCTTC
- | TRBJ1-6 | - | TRBV7-2 | CASSLDWAGVNSPLHF | TGTGCCAGCAGCTTAGATTGGGCAGGGGTTAATTCACCCCTCCACTTT
TRBD2 | TRBJ2-7 | - | TRBV5-4 | CASSLGRASSYEQYF | TGTGCCAGCAGCTTAGGGAGGGCTAGCTCCTACGAGCAGTACTTC
TRBD1 | TRBJ2-5 | - | TRBV7-3 | CASSRTGGFQETQYF | TGTGCCAGCAGCCGAACAGGGGGCTTTCAAGAGACCCAGTACTTC
- | TRBJ2-3 | - | TRBV30 | CAWNPSGARGTQYF | TGTGCCTGGAACCCAAGTGGGGCCAGAGGTACGCAGTATTTT
- | TRBJ1-1 | - | TRBV29-1 | CSALALRGPMVTEAFF | TGCAGCGCCCTTGCTCTCAGGGGCCCCATGGTCACTGAAGCTTTCTTT
- | TRBJ2-3 | - | TRBV9 | CASSVAGGASTDTQYF | TGTGCCAGCAGCGTAGCCGGGGGAGCTAGCACAGATACGCAGTATTTT
- | TRBJ1-2 | - | TRBV5-1 | CASSPEPSSGSRGYTF | TGCGCCAGCAGCCCTGAGCCCTCCTCAGGGTCCCGCGGCTACACCTTC
- | TRBJ1-3 | few | TRBV29-1 | CSVEEQGAHRNTIYF | TGCAGCGTTGAAGAACAGGGAGCACACCGAAACACCATATATTTT
- | TRBJ2-1 | - | TRBV11-1 | CASSFSRVGNEQFF | TGTGCCAGCAGCTTTTCCAGGGTAGGAAATGAGCAGTTCTTC
- | TRBJ2-5 | - | TRBV7-2 | CASSVLSGRDQYF | TGTGCCAGCAGCGTTTTAAGCGGTAGGGACCAGTACTTC
- | TRBJ1-2 | - | TRBV29-1 | CSVVQGYGDYGYTF | TGCAGCGTCGTCCAGGGGTATGGTGACTATGGCTACACCTTC
- | TRBJ1-6 | - | TRBV11-2 | CASSLGDTNSPLHF | TGTGCCAGCAGCTTAGGGGACACTAATTCACCCCTCCACTTT
- | TRBJ2-1 | - | TRBV4-3 | CASSQGRQLLEQFF | TGCGCCAGCAGCCAAGGAAGACAGTTGCTTGAGCAGTTCTTC
TRBD1 | TRBJ2-7 | - | TRBV7-2 | CASSVNRGRNEQYF | TGTGCCAGCAGCGTGAACAGGGGGCGCAACGAGCAGTACTTC
TRBD2 | TRBJ2-3 | - | TRBV7-9 | CASSISSGGITDTQYF | TGTGCCAGCAGCATATCTAGCGGGGGGATCACAGATACGCAGTATTTT